Listed below are T cell receptor beta chains from one sample, sequenced in a study of T cells expressing NK-cell markers. TCRdb reprocessed the 5' RACE reads, with one entry per CDR3 protein and no DNA. This sample contains about 460,000 distinct CDR3 sequences. Material for sequencing was blood T cells: a sorted CD56 or NKG2C T cell subset, CD4+ or CD8+ T cells, or bulk PBMC T cells (not recorded which). All receptors derive from a woman in her forties or fifties in good health. Each CDR3 is given with its conserved first and last residue. Each record gives: V gene, J gene, CDR3 protein.

v_call: TRBV12-3/TRBV12-4; j_call: TRBJ2-3; cdr3_aa: CASGSGGRLADTQYF
v_call: TRBV9; j_call: TRBJ1-2; cdr3_aa: CASSSSGHPADGYTF
v_call: TRBV10-3; j_call: TRBJ2-2; cdr3_aa: CAITTEYFTGELFF
v_call: TRBV6-2/TRBV6-3; j_call: TRBJ2-1; cdr3_aa: CASSHTSGSGNEQFF
v_call: TRBV5-1; j_call: TRBJ1-1; cdr3_aa: CASSLLRAGRMNTEAFF
v_call: TRBV2; j_call: TRBJ1-4; cdr3_aa: CASSEAESLRKLFF
v_call: TRBV2; j_call: TRBJ1-5; cdr3_aa: CASSSQGGPQHF
v_call: TRBV20-1; j_call: TRBJ2-1; cdr3_aa: CSARDSVPVGRARNEQFF
v_call: TRBV12-3/TRBV12-4; j_call: TRBJ2-7; cdr3_aa: CASSPRLAGGLNEQYF
v_call: TRBV11-2; j_call: TRBJ2-3; cdr3_aa: CASSLSRGRDRFSTSTDTQYF
v_call: TRBV10-3; j_call: TRBJ2-2; cdr3_aa: CATRGSGELFF
v_call: TRBV5-5; j_call: TRBJ2-7; cdr3_aa: CASSPGLAGLMMGQYF
v_call: TRBV24-1; j_call: TRBJ2-7; cdr3_aa: CATGGTGSYEQYF
v_call: TRBV9; j_call: TRBJ2-3; cdr3_aa: CASSLSQGAIDTQYF
v_call: TRBV24-1; j_call: TRBJ2-5; cdr3_aa: CATSDSVIGARETQYF
v_call: TRBV19; j_call: TRBJ2-1; cdr3_aa: CASSINPTTGTGRNEQFF
v_call: TRBV29-1; j_call: TRBJ1-2; cdr3_aa: CSVEWSGVQGGFYGYTF
v_call: TRBV20-1; j_call: TRBJ1-1; cdr3_aa: CSAPRGVSTEAFF
v_call: TRBV20-1; j_call: TRBJ2-1; cdr3_aa: CSARDPAGGPGGTYNEQFF
v_call: TRBV5-6; j_call: TRBJ2-1; cdr3_aa: CASSPQDRRNEQFF
v_call: TRBV11-2; j_call: TRBJ1-1; cdr3_aa: CASSLVRTVGGRNTEAFF
v_call: TRBV5-1; j_call: TRBJ2-1; cdr3_aa: CASSLIPALAGDYNEQFF
v_call: TRBV12-3/TRBV12-4; j_call: TRBJ2-7; cdr3_aa: CASSLAEQGSYEQYF
v_call: TRBV10-3; j_call: TRBJ2-5; cdr3_aa: CAISGGLQETQYF
v_call: TRBV12-3/TRBV12-4; j_call: TRBJ1-1; cdr3_aa: CASTREVRATEAFF
v_call: TRBV5-6; j_call: TRBJ2-6; cdr3_aa: CASSLSPVLAGANVLTF